The 9 T cell receptor beta chains below were found in one sample sequenced in a study of cytotoxic CD8 clonotypes in ibrutinib-treated CLL. The data were produced by immunoSEQ multiplex PCR, yet TCRdb's version contains in-frame clones alone and is incomplete. The sample has some 350,000 clones, 60% to 80% seen once. Material: PBMCs, obtained after 36 months of ibrutinib treatment. The receptors stem from a human donor with chronic lymphocytic leukemia.

The chain combines TRBV15 with TRBJ1-4; no reliable D call. Germline CDR1 LNHNV, CDR2 YYDKDF (reference sequence). This CDR3 comprises 14 residues. Trimming stripped 3 bases from V and 4 bases from J, with 9 bases between. The CDR3: CATSRGLINEKLFF. The CDR3 DNA is TGTGCCACCAGCAGGGGTTTGATTAATGAAAAACTGTTTTTT. The whole variable domain, filled in from reference TRBV15 and TRBJ1-4, reads DAMVIQNPRYQVTQFGKPVTLSCSQTLNHNVMYWYQQKSSQAPKLLFHYYDKDFNNEADTPDNFQSRRPNTSFCFLDIRSPGLGDTAMYLCATSRGLINEKLFFGSGTQLSVL.

The J gene is TRBJ2-7, the V gene TRBV9; 10 bases line up with TRBD1. With 4 bases clipped from V and 10 bases from J, the junction kept 14 bases outside the gene matches. Germline V gene data show CDR1 as SGDLS and CDR2 as YYNGEE. The CDR3 contains 15 residues. The CDR3 DNA follows: TGTGCCAGCAGCACCCGGTCCGGGACAGGGGATAAACAGTACTTC. Its protein is CASSTRSGTGDKQYF.

The rearrangement links TRBV9 to TRBJ2-3; perhaps TRBD1 as D (5 bases). The germline gives CDR1 SGDLS, CDR2 YYNGEE. The CDR3 contains 18 residues. The germline V and J ends were trimmed by 3 bases and 7 bases, with 27 bases remaining between them. The CDR3 nucleotides are TGTGCCAGCAGCGCCCGCAGCCCGACAGCCACCTCCCACCATACGCAGTATTTT. Translating gives CASSARSPTATSHHTQYF.

The chain carries TRBV9 and TRBJ2-2; 14 positions match TRBD2. This CDR3 is built from 18 residues. Germline CDR1 and CDR2: SGDLS and YYNGEE. With 4 bases clipped from V and 4 bases from J, the junction kept 9 bases outside the gene matches. The CDR3 sequence is CASSPGLAGGTFTGELFF. CDR3 in DNA: TGTGCCAGCAGCCCCGGACTAGCGGGAGGTACCTTCACCGGGGAGCTGTTTTTT.

The chain recombines TRBV27 with TRBJ1-4; D is ambiguous. Between the trimmed V and J ends, which lost 3 bases and 7 bases, there was a span of 9 bases. This CDR3 has 13 amino acids. Per germline, CDR1 MNHEY and CDR2 SMNVEV (reference sequence). The CDR3 sequence is CASSFGRVEKLFF. For the CDR3, the DNA is TGTGCCAGCAGTTTTGGGAGGGTTGAAAAACTGTTTTTT.

The chain recombines TRBV6-5 with TRBJ2-7, with a weak D call TRBD1 (5 bases). The V end was cut by 0 bases, the J end by 6 bases, with 9 bases between. The CDR3 sequence is 13 residues long. CDR1 and CDR2 from the germline V gene are MNHEY and SVGAGI. The CDR3 protein is CASSYSLRVEQYF. The CDR3, as DNA: TGTGCCAGCAGTTACTCGCTCAGGGTCGAGCAGTACTTC.

The chain links TRBV4-1 to TRBJ1-2; possible D gene TRBD1, 5 bases. V was trimmed by 0 bases and J by 4 bases, leaving 12 bases between them. CDR1 MGHRA and CDR2 YSYEKL come from the germline V gene. The CDR3 is 15 amino acids. The CDR3 here is CASSQEVVGGYGYTF. Here the CDR3 DNA reads TGCGCCAGCAGCCAAGAGGTAGTGGGGGGCTATGGCTACACCTTC.

DNA of the CDR3: TGTGCCAGCAGCTTGGCTGGCGGGAACTATGGCTACACCTTC. Its translation: CASSLAGGNYGYTF. The chain joins TRBV7-3 to TRBJ1-2; D ambiguous. The CDR3 runs to 14 residues. The germline gives CDR1 SGHTA, CDR2 FQGTGA. Deletions cut 3 bases from V and 2 bases from J, with 10 bases between.

This chain joins TRBV5-1 and TRBJ1-5, with D possibly TRBD1 on 5 matching bases. Germline CDR1 reads SGHRS; CDR2 reads YFSETQ. This CDR3 is 15 amino acids long. The V and J ends lost 4 bases and 5 bases respectively, with 16 bases between them. The CDR3 loop reads CASSTDGQGDQPQHF. In nucleotides, the CDR3 is TGCGCCAGCAGCACGGACGGGCAGGGTGATCAGCCCCAGCATTTT.